These T cell receptor beta chains were read from a single sample in a study of cytomegalovirus exposure and HLA in healthy donors. TCRdb's table, derived via immunoSEQ multiplex PCR, lists solely in-frame clones and lacks some. The repertoire holds 160,000 or so clones, with 81% as singletons. Sequenced: PBMCs. All receptors derive from a man in his fifties or sixties in good health and CMV-seropositive. The CDR3 runs from the conserved cysteine through the conserved F or W. D genes are given only for firm matches. Some rows mark clone size as missing; the rest say once, few, many or name a class of expanded clone.

>NA|TRBV5-6|NA|TRBJ1-5
TGTGCCAGCAGCTTGGGGGGAGGTTATCAGCCCCAGCATTTT
CASSLGGGYQPQHF
>TRBD2|TRBV7-2|NA|TRBJ2-1
TGTGCCAGCAGCTTTCGAACGGGGGGGAATGAGCAGTTCTTC
CASSFRTGGNEQFF
>TRBD2|TRBV7-9|few|TRBJ2-7
TGTGCCAGCAGCTCCCCTGGCGGGAGGGAGGAGCAGTACTTC
CASSSPGGREEQYF
>NA|TRBV7-8|NA|TRBJ2-5
TGTGCCAGCAGCATAGGGGGGAGGGGAGAGACCCAGTACTTC
CASSIGGRGETQYF
>TRBD2|TRBV28|NA|TRBJ2-7
TGTGCCAGCACCCCCGGGGGGGGGTTGAATTACGAGCAGTACTTC
CASTPGGGLNYEQYF
>NA|TRBV15|NA|TRBJ1-5
TGTGCCACCAGCCCCGGGAGACAGCCCCAGCATTTT
CATSPGRQPQHF
>NA|TRBV6-6|NA|TRBJ1-1
TGTGCCAGCAGTTACTCAGCGGGGGCCACTGAAGCTTTCTTT
CASSYSAGATEAFF
>TRBD2|TRBV27|once|TRBJ2-7
TGTGCCAGCAGTCTCGGGACTAGCGGGTTACCCTACGAGCAGTACTTC
CASSLGTSGLPYEQYF
>TRBD1|TRBV6-1|NA|TRBJ1-5
TGTGCCAGCAGCGTGACCGGGACAGTTAATCAGCCCCAGCATTTT
CASSVTGTVNQPQHF
>NA|TRBV2|NA|TRBJ2-1
TGTGCCACCTCCGGTCAGGGAAGCTCCTACAATGAGCAGTTCTTC
CATSGQGSSYNEQFF
>TRBD2|TRBV5-4|NA|TRBJ2-5
TGTGCCAGCAGCGATAGCGGGGGGGCAGAGACCCAGTACTTC
CASSDSGGAETQYF
>NA|TRBV18|NA|TRBJ1-1
TGTGCCAGCTCACCCCAGGAAATAAACACTGAAGCTTTCTTT
CASSPQEINTEAFF
>NA|TRBV27|NA|TRBJ2-7
TGTGCCAGCAGTTTATTCGAACAGAAGACGGCATACGAGCAGTACTTC
CASSLFEQKTAYEQYF
>NA|TRBV18|NA|TRBJ2-1
TGTGCCAGCTCACCACGGACAGTCTACAATGAGCAGTTCTTC
CASSPRTVYNEQFF
>TRBD1|TRBV28|NA|TRBJ1-4
TGTGCCACCGAAGGGGGCCTTAATGAAAAACTGTTTTTT
CATEGGLNEKLFF
>NA|TRBV6-6|few|TRBJ2-1
TGTGCCAGCACCTGGGGACTTTACAATGAGCAGTTCTTC
CASTWGLYNEQFF
>TRBD1|TRBV10-1|NA|TRBJ2-1
TGCGCCAGCAGCCCGAGGGGGCTAATCAATGAGCAGTTCTTC
CASSPRGLINEQFF
>TRBD2|TRBV9|few|TRBJ2-2
TGTGCCAGCAGCGTCCTCGGGACTAGCGGGGGGGCCGGGGAGCTGTTTTTT
CASSVLGTSGGAGELFF
>TRBD1|TRBV7-8|NA|TRBJ1-3
TGTGCCAGCAGCGGGTCCGGCAGGGGGGGAAACACCATATATTTT
CASSGSGRGGNTIYF
>NA|TRBV6-1|NA|TRBJ2-3
TGTGCCAGCAGTGAAGCCGGGAGCGCAGATACGCAGTATTTT
CASSEAGSADTQYF
>TRBD2|TRBV30|NA|TRBJ2-3
TGTGCCTGGAGTCTCAGTAGCGGGGGCCGCACAGATACGCAGTATTTT
CAWSLSSGGRTDTQYF
>TRBD1|TRBV11-3|NA|TRBJ2-2
TGTGCCAGCAGCAACAGGGGTGCCGGGGAGCTGTTTTTT
CASSNRGAGELFF
>TRBD2|TRBV4-3|NA|TRBJ2-1
TGCGCCAGCAGCCAAGAATTAGCGGGTGAGCAGTTCTTC
CASSQELAGEQFF
>NA|TRBV9|NA|TRBJ1-2
TGTGCCAGCAGCGTAGGACCCCCCGGTGGGGGGGCCAGCTATGGCTACACCTTC
CASSVGPPGGGASYGYTF
>NA|TRBV9|NA|TRBJ1-1
TGTGCCAGCAGCCCGCACTTGAACACTGAAGCTTTCTTT
CASSPHLNTEAFF
>NA|TRBV5-6|NA|TRBJ2-1
TGTGCCTACCCCCGCTCGGAGGTCCCTGCCGGGAATGAGCAGTTCTTC
CAYPRSEVPAGNEQFF
>NA|TRBV30|NA|TRBJ2-5
TGTGCCTGGAGTCTTGAGACCCAGTACTTC
CAWSLETQYF
>NA|TRBV5-1|NA|TRBJ2-1
TGCGCCAGCAGCTTGGGATTTTTGGCGGGGCGGGACAATGAGCAGTTCTTC
CASSLGFLAGRDNEQFF
>NA|TRBV15|NA|TRBJ1-5
TGTGCCACCAGCAGAGCTTATCAGCCCCAGCATTTT
CATSRAYQPQHF
>NA|TRBV29-1|NA|TRBJ2-1
TGCAGCGTTGTGGAAGCCACTAACAATGAGCAGTTCTTC
CSVVEATNNEQFF
>NA|TRBV5-1|NA|TRBJ1-1
TGCGCCAGCACCAGGGGAGAGTGGAACACTGAAGCTTTCTTT
CASTRGEWNTEAFF
>NA|TRBV29-1|NA|TRBJ2-5
TGCAGCTCCTCCCGGACAGCAAAAGAGACCCAGTACTTC
CSSSRTAKETQYF
>TRBD1|TRBV7-9|NA|TRBJ1-2
TGTGCCAGCAGCTTAGGGGACAGCTCTATTATTTACTATGGCTACACCTTC
CASSLGDSSIIYYGYTF
>TRBD1|TRBV28|NA|TRBJ2-1
TGTGCCAGCAGTTTAACGACAGGGCCCAATGAGCAGTTCTTC
CASSLTTGPNEQFF
>TRBD2|TRBV18|NA|TRBJ2-3
TGTGCCAGCTCACCACCGTTACTAGCGACAACAGATACGCAGTATTTT
CASSPPLLATTDTQYF
>NA|TRBV28|NA|TRBJ2-1
TGTGCCAGCAGTTTTGGCGGGGACCCCTACAATGAGCAGTTCTTC
CASSFGGDPYNEQFF
>NA|TRBV7-9|NA|TRBJ2-7
TGTGCCAGCAGCGCCGCACAAGGACTGTCCCTCTCCGAGCAGTACTTC
CASSAAQGLSLSEQYF